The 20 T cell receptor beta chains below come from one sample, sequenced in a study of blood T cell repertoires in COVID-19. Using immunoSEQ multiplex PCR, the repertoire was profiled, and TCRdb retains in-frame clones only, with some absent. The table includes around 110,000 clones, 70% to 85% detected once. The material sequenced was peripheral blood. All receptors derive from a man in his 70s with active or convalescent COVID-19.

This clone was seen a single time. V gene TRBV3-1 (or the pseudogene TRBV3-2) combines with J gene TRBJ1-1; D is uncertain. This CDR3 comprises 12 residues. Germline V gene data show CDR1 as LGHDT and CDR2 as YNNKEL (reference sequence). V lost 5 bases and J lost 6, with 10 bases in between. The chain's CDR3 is CASSNRRAEAFF. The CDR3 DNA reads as TGTGCCAGCAGCAATCGGAGGGCTGAAGCTTTCTTT.

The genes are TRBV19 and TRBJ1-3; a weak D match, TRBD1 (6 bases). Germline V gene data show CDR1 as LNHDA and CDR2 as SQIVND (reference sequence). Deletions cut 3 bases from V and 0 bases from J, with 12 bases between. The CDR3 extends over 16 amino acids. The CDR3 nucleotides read TGTGCCAGTAGTATCCCATGGACAGTCTCTGGAAACACCATATATTTT. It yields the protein CASSIPWTVSGNTIYF.

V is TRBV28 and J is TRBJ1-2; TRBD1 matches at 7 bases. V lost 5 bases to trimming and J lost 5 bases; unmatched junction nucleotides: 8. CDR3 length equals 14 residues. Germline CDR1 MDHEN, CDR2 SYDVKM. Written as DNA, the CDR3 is TGTGCCAGCAGTGGCACCCGGACAGGATATGGCTACACCTTC. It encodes CASSGTRTGYGYTF.

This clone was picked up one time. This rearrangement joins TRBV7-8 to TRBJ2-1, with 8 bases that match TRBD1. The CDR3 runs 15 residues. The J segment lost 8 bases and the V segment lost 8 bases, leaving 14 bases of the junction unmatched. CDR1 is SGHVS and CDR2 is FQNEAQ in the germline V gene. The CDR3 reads CASGTGGRNVDEQFF. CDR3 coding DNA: TGTGCCAGCGGAACAGGGGGGAGGAATGTGGATGAGCAGTTCTTC.

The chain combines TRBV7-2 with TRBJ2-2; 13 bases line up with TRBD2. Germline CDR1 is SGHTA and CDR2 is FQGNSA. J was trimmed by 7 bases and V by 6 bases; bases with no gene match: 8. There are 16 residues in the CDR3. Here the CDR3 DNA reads TGTGCCAGCAGAAAAGGACTAGCGGGGGAGGGCGGGGAGCTGTTTTTT. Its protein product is CASRKGLAGEGGELFF. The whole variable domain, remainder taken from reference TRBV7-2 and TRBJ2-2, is GAGVSQSPSNKVTEKGKDVELRCDPISGHTALYWYRQSLGQGLEFLIYFQGNSAPDKSGLPSDRFSAERTGGSVSTLTIQRTQQEDSAVYLCASRKGLAGEGGELFFGEGSRLTVL.

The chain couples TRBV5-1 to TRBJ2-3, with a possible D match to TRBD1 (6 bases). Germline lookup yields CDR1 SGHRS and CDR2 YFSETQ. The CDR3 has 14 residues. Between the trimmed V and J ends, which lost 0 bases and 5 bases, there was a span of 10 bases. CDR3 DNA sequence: TGCGCCAGCAGCTTGGACAGGGCGGAAGATACGCAGTATTTT. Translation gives CASSLDRAEDTQYF.

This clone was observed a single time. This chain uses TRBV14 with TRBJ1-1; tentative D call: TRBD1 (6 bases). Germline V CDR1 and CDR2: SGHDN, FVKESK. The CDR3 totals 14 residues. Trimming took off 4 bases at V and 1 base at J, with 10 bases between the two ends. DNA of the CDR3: TGTGCCAGCAGCCCCAAACAGGGGAACACTGAAGCTTTCTTT. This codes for CASSPKQGNTEAFF.

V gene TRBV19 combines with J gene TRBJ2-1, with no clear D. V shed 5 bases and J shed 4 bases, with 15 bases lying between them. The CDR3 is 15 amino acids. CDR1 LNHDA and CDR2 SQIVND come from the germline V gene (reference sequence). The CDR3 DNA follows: TGTGCCAGTAGTGCCACGTGGGCAGGATACAATGAGCAGTTCTTC. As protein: CASSATWAGYNEQFF.

The CDR3 reads CASSQEAGAGVNEQYF. In DNA, the CDR3 is TGTGCCAGCAGCCAAGAGGCCGGGGCAGGGGTTAACGAGCAGTACTTC. The chain recombines TRBV3-1 (or the pseudogene TRBV3-2) with TRBJ2-7; maybe TRBD1 (6 bases). The CDR3 consists of 16 residues. Between the trimmed V and J ends, which lost 0 bases and 5 bases, there was a span of 17 bases. Germline V gives CDR1 LGHDT, CDR2 YNNKEL (reference sequence).

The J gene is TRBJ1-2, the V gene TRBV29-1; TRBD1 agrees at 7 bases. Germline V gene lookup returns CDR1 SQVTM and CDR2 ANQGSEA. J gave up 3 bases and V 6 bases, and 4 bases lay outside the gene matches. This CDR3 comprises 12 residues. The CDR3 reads CSVQGDDYGYTF. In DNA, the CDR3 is TGCAGCGTGCAGGGGGACGACTATGGCTACACCTTC.

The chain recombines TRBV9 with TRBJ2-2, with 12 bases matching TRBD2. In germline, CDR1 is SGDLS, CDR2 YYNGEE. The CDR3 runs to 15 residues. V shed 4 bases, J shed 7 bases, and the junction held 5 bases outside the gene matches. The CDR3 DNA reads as TGTGCCAGCAGCCGACTAGCGGGAGCCGGCGGGGAGCTGTTTTTT. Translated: CASSRLAGAGGELFF. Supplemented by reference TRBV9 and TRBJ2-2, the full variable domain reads DSGVTQTPKHLITATGQRVTLRCSPRSGDLSVYWYQQSLDQGLQFLIQYYNGEERAKGNILERFSAQQFPDLHSELNLSSLELGDSALYFCASSRLAGAGGELFFGEGSRLTVL.

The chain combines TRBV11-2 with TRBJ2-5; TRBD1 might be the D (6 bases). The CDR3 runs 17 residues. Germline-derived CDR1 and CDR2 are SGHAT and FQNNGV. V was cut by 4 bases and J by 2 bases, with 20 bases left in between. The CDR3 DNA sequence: TGTGCCAGCAGCTCCTTAAAAATCCGGACAGCTCAAGAGACCCAGTACTTC. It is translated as CASSSLKIRTAQETQYF.

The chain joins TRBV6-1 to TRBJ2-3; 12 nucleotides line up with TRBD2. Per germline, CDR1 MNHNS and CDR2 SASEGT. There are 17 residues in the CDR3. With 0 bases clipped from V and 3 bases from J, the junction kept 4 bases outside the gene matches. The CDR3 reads CASSEAALAGGTDTQYF. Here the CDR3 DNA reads TGTGCCAGCAGTGAAGCCGCCCTAGCGGGGGGGACAGATACGCAGTATTTT.

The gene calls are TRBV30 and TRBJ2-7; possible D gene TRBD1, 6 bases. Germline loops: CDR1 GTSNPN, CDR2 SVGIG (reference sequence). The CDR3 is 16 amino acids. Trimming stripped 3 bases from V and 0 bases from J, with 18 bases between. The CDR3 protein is CAWRANRVPSSYEQYF. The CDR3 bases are TGTGCCTGGAGAGCCAACAGGGTGCCCTCCTCCTACGAGCAGTACTTC.

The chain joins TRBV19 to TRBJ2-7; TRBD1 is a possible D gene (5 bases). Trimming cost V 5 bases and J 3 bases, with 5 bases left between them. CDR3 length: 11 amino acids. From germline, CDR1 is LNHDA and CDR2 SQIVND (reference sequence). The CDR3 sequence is CASSDSYEQYF. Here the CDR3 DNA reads TGTGCCAGTAGTGACAGCTACGAGCAGTACTTC.

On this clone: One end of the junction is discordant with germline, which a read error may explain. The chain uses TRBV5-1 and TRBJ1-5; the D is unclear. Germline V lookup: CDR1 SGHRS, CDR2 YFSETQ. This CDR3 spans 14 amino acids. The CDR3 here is CAGSLEGGHQPQHF. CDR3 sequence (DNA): TGCGCCGGCAGCTTGGAAGGTGGGCATCAGCCCCAGCATTTT.

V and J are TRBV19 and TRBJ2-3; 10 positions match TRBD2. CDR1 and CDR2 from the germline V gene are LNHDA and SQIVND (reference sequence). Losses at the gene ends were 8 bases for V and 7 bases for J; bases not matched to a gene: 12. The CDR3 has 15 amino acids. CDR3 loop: CASGAPGLALNTQYF. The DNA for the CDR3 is TGTGCCAGTGGGGCCCCGGGACTAGCGCTTAATACGCAGTATTTT.

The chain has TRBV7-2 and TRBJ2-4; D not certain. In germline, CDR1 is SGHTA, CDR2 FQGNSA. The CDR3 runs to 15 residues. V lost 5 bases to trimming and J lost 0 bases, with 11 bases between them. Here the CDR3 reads CASSRNSLAKNIQYF. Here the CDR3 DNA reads TGTGCCAGCAGCCGCAATAGTTTAGCCAAAAACATTCAGTACTTC.

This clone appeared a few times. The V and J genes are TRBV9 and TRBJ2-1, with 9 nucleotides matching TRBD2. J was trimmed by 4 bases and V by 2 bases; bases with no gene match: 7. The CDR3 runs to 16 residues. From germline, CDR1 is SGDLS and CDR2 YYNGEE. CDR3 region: CASSVLPSGTYNEQFF. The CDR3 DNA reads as TGTGCCAGCAGCGTCCTCCCTAGCGGGACTTACAATGAGCAGTTCTTC.

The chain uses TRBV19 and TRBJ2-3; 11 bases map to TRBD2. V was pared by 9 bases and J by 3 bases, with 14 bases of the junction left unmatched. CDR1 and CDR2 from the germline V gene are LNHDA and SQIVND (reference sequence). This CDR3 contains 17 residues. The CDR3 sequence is CASGGNRLAGNTDTQYF. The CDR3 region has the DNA TGTGCCAGCGGGGGGAATCGACTAGCGGGAAATACAGATACGCAGTATTTT.